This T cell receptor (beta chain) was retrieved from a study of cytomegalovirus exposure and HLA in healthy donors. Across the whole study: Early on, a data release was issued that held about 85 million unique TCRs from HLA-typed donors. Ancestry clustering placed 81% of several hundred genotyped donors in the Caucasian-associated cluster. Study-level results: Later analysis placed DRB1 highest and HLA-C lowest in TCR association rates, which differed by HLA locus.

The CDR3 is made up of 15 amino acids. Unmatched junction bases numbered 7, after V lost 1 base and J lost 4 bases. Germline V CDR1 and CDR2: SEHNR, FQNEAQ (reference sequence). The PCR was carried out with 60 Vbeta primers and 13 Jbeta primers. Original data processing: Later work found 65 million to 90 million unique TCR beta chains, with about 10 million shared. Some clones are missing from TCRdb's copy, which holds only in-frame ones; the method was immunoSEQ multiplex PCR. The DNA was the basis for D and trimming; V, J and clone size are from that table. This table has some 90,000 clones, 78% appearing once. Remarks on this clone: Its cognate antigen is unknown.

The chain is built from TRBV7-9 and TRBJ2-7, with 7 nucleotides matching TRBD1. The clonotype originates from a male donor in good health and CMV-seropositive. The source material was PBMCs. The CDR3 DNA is TGTGCCAGCAGCTTAGGAGGCCAGGGGGATTACGAGCAGTACTTC. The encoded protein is CASSLGGQGDYEQYF. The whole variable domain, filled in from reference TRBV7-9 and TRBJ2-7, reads DTGVSQNPRHKITKRGQNVTFRCDPISEHNRLYWYRQTLGQGPEFLTYFQNEAQLEKSRLLSDRFSAERPKGSFSTLEIQRTEQGDSAMYLCASSLGGQGDYEQYFGPGTRLTVT.